This record covers a single T cell receptor beta chain. This clone's antigen is unknown. No base qualities exist here, and no much larger clone lies one base off it. Its CDR3 holds 16 amino acids, cysteine through phenylalanine. Of all the DNA, just the CDR3 is kept, 48 bases in frame from base 1. From V the trimming removes 7 bases and from J it removes 0 bases, while the gene matches leave 7 bases of the junction unaccounted for. The germline V gene provides CDR1 MDHEN and CDR2 SYDVKM. The sample belongs to a study of cytomegalovirus exposure and HLA in healthy donors (dated by TCRdb to 2015 to 2018). Regarding the complete study: In an earlier analysis of around 540 of the donors, about 270 Gb of sequence data and 90 million to 120 million unique TCR beta sequences from about 179 million T cells were reported. Roughly 300 gigabases of sequencing data and 70 million to 100 million unique TCR sequences made up an early release that covered approximately 620 HLA-typed donors. Of the roughly 400 genotyped donors, approximately 81% were placed in the genetic ancestry cluster associated with self-reported Caucasian donors. The study aimed to test whether cataloging public T cell receptors could reveal signatures of past pathogen exposure. The study profiled the T cell repertoires of more than 500 subjects by immunosequencing and related them to cytomegalovirus serostatus. A separate validation cohort of approximately 120 different subjects was used in addition to the 666-subject first cohort. The study combined high-throughput TCR immunosequencing, statistical association of individual TCRs with disease status, and machine learning to predict cytomegalovirus infection status. In a later analysis, previously published TCR beta repertoires from several hundred donors were re-analyzed and high-resolution HLA genotyping was added so that TCR occurrence patterns could be studied. The later analysis used no new phenotypic data to find candidate immune exposures, relying instead on TCR beta sequences and their occurrence across donors. In an earlier analysis of about 590 of the donors, high-throughput TCR beta sequencing was used to judge whether each TCR beta V gene segment behaved as functional or pseudogenic. Alongside the repertoire data, information on donor age, sex, ethnicity and CMV serostatus was compiled. A later genetic analysis took genome-wide SNP genotypes for about three fifths of the roughly 700 donors and used that subset as a discovery cohort. All discovery cohort repertoires had been generated using a single sequencing platform. Class I and class II HLA loci were covered by the typing at four-digit resolution. The number of donors typed differed by locus, with about 629-630 for A, B, C, DRB1 and DQB1, 522 for DQA1, about 610 for DPA1, and approximately 470 for DPB1. Roughly five DR-DQ haplotypes were handled as single units for association and clustering because linkage in the cohort was strong. Across approximately 400 genotyped donors of the cohort, an average of about 200,000 unique TCR beta nucleotide sequences per donor were sequenced, and roughly 18% of those sequences were non-productive.

The cohort comprised several hundred healthy bone marrow donors. At the time of sampling, all cohort members were nominally healthy, though unrecorded immune exposures were likely present. The donor was CMV seronegative and was included in the group of a few hundred seronegative cohort members. Each donor provided a peripheral blood sample, and peripheral blood mononuclear cells were used for TCR beta sequencing. Genomic DNA was extracted from the blood cell samples with the Qiagen DNeasy Blood Extraction Kit. The protocol used for the library was the immunoSEQ multiplex PCR assay. For the multiplex PCR, a mixture combining 60 forward primers for TCR Vbeta segments and 13 reverse primers for TCR Jbeta segments was used. The CDR3 region of rearranged TCR beta genes was amplified from genomic DNA by a multiplex PCR assay. Amplified TCR beta libraries were sequenced as 87-base-pair reads on the Illumina HiSeq System. Per the authors' processing: A later analysis counted some 80 million unique TCR beta chains across the 550 to 750 repertoires, and roughly 11 million of these chains were shared by at least two donors. To remove PCR and sequencing errors, raw reads were error-corrected and collapsed into unique sequences using a nearest-neighbor algorithm that merged closely related sequences. To assign V, D and J gene segments, CDR3 sequences were aligned to IMGT reference sequences. For a sequence to be retained, a match of at least six nucleotides was required to both a V gene segment and a J gene segment. Rearrangements were called productive when the CDR3 lacked stop codons and stayed in frame with V and J; all others were non-productive. Following IMGT convention, CDR3 was defined as the stretch from the second conserved V-encoded cysteine up to the conserved J-encoded phenylalanine. The earlier analysis of more than 450 of the donors excluded sequences that lacked an unambiguous match to a single V gene segment. In an earlier analysis of some 590 of the donors, a V segment was called functional when productive rearrangements were above 56.7%, and segregating when the standard deviation between donors exceeded 5%. To diagnose cytomegalovirus status from the catalog of TCR beta chain sequences, a statistical classification framework was built. In a later analysis, V and J genes were assigned by comparing TCR nucleotide sequences against IMGT/GENE-DB human TR gene sequences. The TCRdist pipeline was used in a later analysis to assign CDR3 sequences and most-parsimonious VDJ recombination scenarios. In a later analysis, each TCR beta chain was defined by its CDR3 amino acid sequence together with its V-gene family, and reads lacking a unique V-gene family were excluded. To address suspected cross-contamination and a sequencing artifact, a later analysis removed roughly 640 highly shared, low-generation-probability nucleotide sequences. For each public chain, a later analysis derived a clonal expansion index from normalized ranks of inferred template counts within each repertoire. In a later analysis, generation probabilities were computed with a VDJ recombination model fitted to out-of-frame rearrangements, and the resulting probabilities were checked against IGoR. In a later analysis, hypergeometric tests were used to score TCR-TCR, TCR-HLA and TCR-CMV co-occurrence, with a repertoire-size bias correction applied to TCR pairs. A later analysis estimated false discovery rates by permuting HLA or CMV assignments 20 times. In a later analysis, co-occurring TCRs were grouped using DBSCAN, with TCRdist sequence similarity added in when clustering inside HLA-allele-positive subsets. For co-occurrence clustering, repertoires with fewer than 30,000 or more than 120,000 public chains were excluded, along with a handful of repertoires with anomalous nucleotide sharing. TCRdb's version of the immuneACCESS table is confined to in-frame rearrangements and falls short of the full clone set. An unresolved V gene accounts for under half of the shortfall where checked; the remainder is of unknown origin. From that table come the V and J calls and clone size; the DNA was used to work out D and trimming. This sample is represented by roughly 200,000 clones; around 78% of them were singletons. The ten largest clones take up approximately 2% of the sample.

Here is what the overall study found, with its caveats: In a later analysis, the rate of TCR association differed among HLA loci, with DRB1 alleles having the most associated TCRs and HLA-C alleles having the fewest. In a later genetic analysis, a missense DCLRE1C variant was associated with V-gene and J-gene trimming of TCR beta chains, and the association was replicated in an independent cohort. According to a later genetic analysis, donors in an Asian-associated ancestry cluster had fewer N-insertions in productive TCRs than the approximately 610-donor mean. Because HLA typing was unavailable for some donors at each locus, only the typed subset was used in association tests. Linkage disequilibrium might explain the correlated functional status among segregating V segments, but an unknown experimental factor could not be ruled out. Presence/absence analyses assumed roughly uniform sequencing depth across donors, an assumption that may not hold. A further reported finding was that TCR beta sequences accurately predicted the HLA-A and HLA-B alleles for most subjects in the first cohort. A few of the identified cytomegalovirus-associated TCR beta chains were confirmed in vitro to be specific for cytomegalovirus antigens. Because counts were too low, about 18 rarely observed V segments, including chromosome 9 orphons, were left out of the earlier analysis of approximately 580 of the donors. In a later analysis, several top co-occurrence clusters were reported to appear linked to parvovirus B19, influenza, CMV and Epstein-Barr virus. In a later analysis, over 15,000 TCR beta sequences were associated with specific HLA alleles at a false discovery rate of 0.05. It was suggested by the authors that the approach could potentially be generalized to other disease states and immunological phenotypes. A group of highly shared sequence variants was considered likely to be a technical artifact of the sequencing pipeline. Broadly in line with IMGT annotations, most TCR beta V segments showed up in productive rearrangements about 87% or about 30% of the time in an earlier analysis of a few hundred of the donors. The 87-base-pair reads could not distinguish some IMGT-functional V segments, including TRBV6-2 and TRBV6-3, so those segments were excluded. CMV serostatus was the only immune exposure information available for the cohort. When HLA alleles, especially DR and DQ, strongly co-occurred, attributing TCR associations to individual alleles was difficult. According to a later analysis, most CMV-associated TCR beta chains appeared to be HLA-restricted, and the HLA associations seemed to be driven largely by CMV exposure. The study listed 150 to 200 TCR beta chains as associated with cytomegalovirus. Only TCR beta chains were sequenced in this cohort, and the absence of alpha or paired-chain data limited detectable features. In a later analysis, HLA-associated TCR beta chains showed more clonal expansion and lower generation probabilities than non-associated chains that were equally common. The classifier was reported to diagnose cytomegalovirus status with high specificity and sensitivity in both the original cohort and the validation cohort. Most TCR sequences were seen in very few donors, while some public TCRs were found in many individuals.

Sequences were obtained from PBMCs. The sequence links TRBV28 to TRBJ2-2; TRBD2 fits 8 bases in the junction. This sequence originates from a man aged 25-40 years in good health and CMV-seronegative. The DNA reads TGTGCCAGCACTCTACAGGGACTAGCGAACACCGGGGAGCTGTTTTTT. Translation gives CASTLQGLANTGELFF.